One and the same sample provided the 15 T cell receptor beta chains below, sequenced in a study of OX40 agonist ivuxolimab in advanced cancers. Using immunoSEQ multiplex PCR, the repertoire was profiled, and TCRdb retains in-frame clones only, with some absent. The repertoire holds about 90,000 clones, almost 90% seen once, with just over 0.15% in the top ten. Specimen: CD4+ or CD8+ T cells sorted from blood, collected in a trial of the OX40 agonist ivuxolimab. These receptors all stem from an adult with an advanced solid tumor such as melanoma, head and neck, liver or kidney cancer.

The chain combines TRBV9 with TRBJ1-4; no reliable D call. V gave up 2 bases and J gave up 4 bases, with 9 bases separating them. Germline V lookup: CDR1 SGDLS, CDR2 YYNGEE. This CDR3 contains 14 residues. The DNA of the CDR3 is TGTGCCAGCAGCGTTGGACCTCTTAATGAAAAACTGTTTTTT. It is translated as CASSVGPLNEKLFF.

The chain employs TRBV5-1 and TRBJ1-2, with D possibly matching TRBD1 (5 bases). Germline CDR1 is SGHRS and CDR2 is YFSETQ. The V end was cut by 4 bases, the J end by 6 bases, with 13 bases between. The CDR3 runs 13 residues. CDR3 in DNA: TGCGCCAGCAGCAGTCAGGGTCGCGATGGCTACACCTTC. Translated: CASSSQGRDGYTF.

The gene calls are TRBV6-6 and TRBJ1-3; D is perhaps TRBD1 (5 bases). The germline V and J ends were trimmed by 2 bases and 2 bases, with 10 bases remaining between them. The CDR3 runs 15 residues. Germline CDR1 is MNHNY and CDR2 is SVGAGI (reference sequence). The CDR3 is CASSYGGSAGNTIYF. The CDR3 DNA follows: TGTGCCAGCAGTTACGGGGGGAGCGCTGGAAACACCATATATTTT.

The chain carries TRBV7-9 and TRBJ1-3; maybe TRBD1 (5 bases). Per the germline V gene, CDR1 is SEHNR and CDR2 is FQNEAQ (reference sequence). The germline V and J ends were trimmed by 0 bases and 4 bases, with 7 bases remaining between them. The CDR3 is made up of 14 amino acids. CDR3 amino acids: CASSLAGGGNTIYF. The CDR3 DNA follows: TGTGCCAGCAGCTTAGCGGGGGGAGGAAACACCATATATTTT.

This chain joins TRBV19 and TRBJ1-1; D is unresolved. This CDR3 spans 13 amino acids. V lost 10 bases and J lost 3, with 15 bases in between. Germline CDR1 and CDR2: LNHDA and SQIVND (reference sequence). In DNA form, the CDR3 reads TGTGCCACCAAGCAGGACTGGCACACTGAAGCTTTCTTT. Its translation: CATKQDWHTEAFF.

The rearrangement uses TRBV9 and TRBJ1-1, with TRBD1 matching over 9 bases. After removal of 2 bases from V and 4 bases from J, the junction contained 3 bases not matched to a gene. CDR1 and CDR2 (germline): SGDLS, YYNGEE. CDR3 length equals 14 residues. CDR3 protein: CASSVRQGGTEAFF. The CDR3 DNA reads TGTGCCAGCAGCGTCAGACAGGGGGGCACTGAAGCTTTCTTT.

The rearrangement uses TRBV15 and TRBJ2-3; possibly TRBD2 for D (6 bases). This CDR3 has 18 residues. Trimming took 0 bases from V and 1 from J, leaving 17 bases between them. Germline CDR1 and CDR2: LNHNV and YYDKDF (reference sequence). In nucleotides, the CDR3 is TGTGCCACCAGCAGAGATCTCGCGGGAAGGTTTGGCACAGATACGCAGTATTTT. Amino acid sequence: CATSRDLAGRFGTDTQYF.

The chain joins TRBV2 to TRBJ2-3; D gene uncertain. V was trimmed by 0 bases and J by 8 bases, leaving 3 bases between them. The CDR3 contains 11 residues. Germline V gene data show CDR1 as SNHLY and CDR2 as FYNNEI. The CDR3 DNA is TGTGCCAGCAGTGAAGCGGGTACGCAGTATTTT. This sequence encodes CASSEAGTQYF.

This rearrangement joins TRBV6-4 to TRBJ1-6; no clear D gene. V dropped 6 bases and J dropped 1 base, with 10 bases sitting between them. The CDR3 is made up of 15 amino acids. Germline CDR1 reads MRHNA; CDR2 reads SNTAGT. The CDR3 DNA follows: TGTGCCAGCAGAGTCGAGGAATCCTATAATTCACCCCTCCACTTT. Protein product: CASRVEESYNSPLHF.

The chain recombines TRBV5-5 with TRBJ1-1; D is uncertain. The CDR3 is made up of 15 amino acids. Germline loops: CDR1 SGHKS, CDR2 YYEKEE (reference sequence). V was pared by 3 bases and J by 4 bases, with 16 bases between. In nucleotides, the CDR3 is TGTGCCAGCAGCTACCAAGATAGTAGAGGCACTGAAGCTTTCTTT. Protein product: CASSYQDSRGTEAFF.

The chain has TRBV7-3 and TRBJ1-1, with 10 bases aligning to TRBD1. Germline V CDR1 and CDR2: SGHTA, FQGTGA. J was trimmed by 7 bases and V by 5 bases; bases with no gene match: 4. The CDR3 is made up of 13 amino acids. The CDR3 nucleotides are TGTGCCAGCAGCCGGGACAGGGGCTATGAAGCTTTCTTT. This gives the protein CASSRDRGYEAFF.

The chain has TRBV5-1 and TRBJ2-2; D gene uncertain. The CDR3 sequence is 13 residues long. Germline values: CDR1 SGHRS, CDR2 YFSETQ. V dropped 4 bases and J dropped 0 bases, with 4 bases sitting between them. CDR3 coding DNA: TGCGCCAGCAGCAGGGCGAACACCGGGGAGCTGTTTTTT. Protein product: CASSRANTGELFF.

This clone was observed once. The chain uses TRBV4-1 and TRBJ2-3; 10 positions agree with TRBD2. The trim removed 0 bases at V and 3 bases at J, leaving 9 bases unmatched. Germline V gene lookup returns CDR1 MGHRA and CDR2 YSYEKL. The CDR3 is 18 residues long. This CDR3 reads CASSQDRAGGPTTDTQYF. The CDR3 DNA follows: TGCGCCAGCAGCCAAGATCGAGCGGGAGGGCCAACGACAGATACGCAGTATTTT.

The chain has TRBV5-1 and TRBJ2-6; no clear D gene. Germline V CDR1 and CDR2: SGHRS, YFSETQ. The CDR3 has 15 amino acids. Trimming pared 0 bases from V and 1 base from J, leaving 5 bases between. For the CDR3, the DNA is TGCGCCAGCAGCTTGGTAGGGTCTGGGGCCAACGTCCTGACTTTC. Translation gives CASSLVGSGANVLTF.

J is TRBJ2-3 and V is TRBV2, with TRBD1 matching 7 bases. V lost 6 bases and J lost 6; bases outside the gene matches: 12. Per germline, CDR1 SNHLY and CDR2 FYNNEI. This CDR3 has 15 residues. The CDR3 here is CASRADSRGPDTQYF. In nucleotides, the CDR3 is TGTGCCAGCAGGGCGGACTCAAGGGGGCCCGATACGCAGTATTTT.